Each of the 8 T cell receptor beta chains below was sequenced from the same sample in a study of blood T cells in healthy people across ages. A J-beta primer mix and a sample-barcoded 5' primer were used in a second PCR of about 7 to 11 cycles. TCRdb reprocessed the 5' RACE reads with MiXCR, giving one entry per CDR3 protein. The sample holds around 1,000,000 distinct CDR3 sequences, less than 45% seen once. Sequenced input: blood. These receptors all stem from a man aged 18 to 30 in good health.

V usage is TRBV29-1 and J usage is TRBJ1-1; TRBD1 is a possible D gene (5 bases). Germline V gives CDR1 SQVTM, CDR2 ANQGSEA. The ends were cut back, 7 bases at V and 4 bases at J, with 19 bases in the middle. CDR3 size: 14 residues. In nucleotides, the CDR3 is TGCAGCGCCATCTCGGACGGGGGAGGCACTGAAGCTTTCTTT. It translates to CSAISDGGGTEAFF.

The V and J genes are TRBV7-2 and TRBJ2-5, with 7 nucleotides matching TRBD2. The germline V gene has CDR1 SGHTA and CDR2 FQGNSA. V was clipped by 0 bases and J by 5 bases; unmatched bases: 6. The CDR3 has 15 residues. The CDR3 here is CASSLAIAGGETQYF. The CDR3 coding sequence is TGTGCCAGCAGCTTAGCGATAGCGGGCGGGGAGACCCAGTACTTC. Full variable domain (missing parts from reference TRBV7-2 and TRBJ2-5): GAGVSQSPSNKVTEKGKDVELRCDPISGHTALYWYRQSLGQGLEFLIYFQGNSAPDKSGLPSDRFSAERTGGSVSTLTIQRTQQEDSAVYLCASSLAIAGGETQYFGPGTRLLVL.

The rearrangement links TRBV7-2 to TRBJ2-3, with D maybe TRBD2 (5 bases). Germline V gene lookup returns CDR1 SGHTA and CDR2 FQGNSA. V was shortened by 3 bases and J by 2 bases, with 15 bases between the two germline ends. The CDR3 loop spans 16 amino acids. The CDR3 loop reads CASSLRAAGLTDTQYF. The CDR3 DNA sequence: TGTGCCAGCAGCTTGAGAGCGGCAGGACTCACAGATACGCAGTATTTT.

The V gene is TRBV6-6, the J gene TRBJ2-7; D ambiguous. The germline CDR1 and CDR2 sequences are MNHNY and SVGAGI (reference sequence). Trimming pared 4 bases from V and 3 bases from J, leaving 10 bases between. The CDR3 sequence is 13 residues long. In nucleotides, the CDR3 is TGTGCCAGCAGTTCCCTCCTATTCTACGAGCAGTACTTC. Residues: CASSSLLFYEQYF.

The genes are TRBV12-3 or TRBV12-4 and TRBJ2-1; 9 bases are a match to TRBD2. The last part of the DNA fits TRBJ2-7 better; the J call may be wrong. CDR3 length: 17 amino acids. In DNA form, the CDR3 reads TGTGCCAGCAGACCGTTGGTTGAGCGGGGGGTGTACAATGAGCAGTACTTC. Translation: CASRPLVERGVYNEQYF.

CDR3: CASSLGTPRDTQYF. The CDR3 region has the DNA TGTGCCAGCAGTCTTGGGACTCCTAGAGATACGCAGTATTTT. The chain employs TRBV27 and TRBJ2-3; D may be TRBD2 (6 bases). CDR1 and CDR2 (germline): MNHEY, SMNVEV (reference sequence). This CDR3 region has 14 residues. V lost 5 bases and J lost 5, with 14 bases in between.

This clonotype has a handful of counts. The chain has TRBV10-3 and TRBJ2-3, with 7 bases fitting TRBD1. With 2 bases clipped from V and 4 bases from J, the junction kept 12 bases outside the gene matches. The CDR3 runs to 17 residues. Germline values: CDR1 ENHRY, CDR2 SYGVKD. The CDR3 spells CAISETGAGQVADTQYF. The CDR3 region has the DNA TGTGCCATCAGTGAGACAGGCGCCGGACAGGTTGCAGATACGCAGTATTTT.

CDR3 region: CASRPLGGNRAEETQYF. The CDR3 DNA follows: TGTGCCAGCAGACCGCTGGGGGGAAACAGGGCTGAGGAGACCCAGTACTTC. The V call is TRBV5-6, the J call TRBJ2-5; D may correspond to TRBD1 or TRBD2 (6 bases each). This CDR3 spans 17 amino acids. The germline CDR1 and CDR2 sequences are SGHDT and YYEEEE. Trimming removed 5 bases at V and 5 bases at J, with 25 bases between.